Presented here are 29 T cell receptor beta chains from one specimen sequenced in a study of cytomegalovirus exposure and HLA in healthy donors. The PCR employed 60 Vbeta primers together with 13 Jbeta primers. Assay used: immunoSEQ multiplex PCR; TCRdb lists only in-frame clones, some missing. Here the sample spans about 86,000 clones, 75% to 85% being singletons. Sequenced material: PBMCs. The origin of the receptors is a woman between 40 and 50 years old in good health and CMV-seropositive.

Here the CDR3 reads CASSLGQGGRFF. CDR3 coding DNA: TGTGCCAGCAGCTTGGGGCAGGGAGGTCGGTTCTTC. The V call is TRBV7-9, the J call TRBJ2-1, with TRBD2 as a possible D gene (6 bases). CDR3 length equals 12 residues. Per the germline V gene, CDR1 is SEHNR and CDR2 is FQNEAQ (reference sequence). V was clipped by 3 bases and J by 15 bases, with 15 bases between them.

This clone appeared a few times. The gene calls are TRBV6-5 and TRBJ2-1; TRBD2 matches 8 bases. The CDR3 runs 16 residues. In germline, CDR1 is MNHEY, CDR2 SVGAGI. Trimming took 0 bases from V and 4 from J; bases not matched to a gene: 5. CDR3 DNA sequence: TGTGCCAGCAGTTACTCTACACTAGCGGATTACAATGAGCAGTTCTTC. Translated, it gives CASSYSTLADYNEQFF.

The rearrangement uses TRBV28 and TRBJ2-7; D gene unclear. Looked up from germline, CDR1 is MDHEN and CDR2 is SYDVKM. The V end lost 3 bases, the J end lost 0 bases, and 9 bases lay between the germline ends. The CDR3 runs to 14 residues. DNA of the CDR3: TGTGCCAGCAGTTTGGAGACGCCCTCCTACGAGCAGTACTTC. Translated, it gives CASSLETPSYEQYF.

This chain uses TRBV7-8 with TRBJ2-7, with no clear D. CDR1 is SGHVS and CDR2 is FQNEAQ in the germline V gene. The CDR3 contains 14 residues. Trimming cost V 3 bases and J 7 bases, with 16 bases left between them. The CDR3 region is CASSLPPETWEQYF. The CDR3 coding sequence is TGTGCCAGCAGCTTGCCCCCGGAGACGTGGGAGCAGTACTTC.

This rearrangement joins TRBV10-3 to TRBJ2-7; 11 bases are shared with TRBD2. V shed 4 bases and J 3 bases; nucleotides not matched to a gene: 14. The germline V gene encodes CDR1 ENHRY and CDR2 SYGVKD. This CDR3 has 18 amino acids. In DNA, the CDR3 is TGTGCCATCAGTGGGGCCTACGGGACTAGCGGACCTGGCTACGAGCAGTACTTC. Translated: CAISGAYGTSGPGYEQYF.

V is TRBV27 and J is TRBJ1-3, with 9 bases lining up with TRBD1. The junction had 4 bases not matched to a gene; V was cut back by 5 bases and J by 5 bases. CDR1 MNHEY and CDR2 SMNVEV come from the germline V gene (reference sequence). The CDR3 contains 14 residues. The DNA of the CDR3 is TGTGCCAGCAGTCCCGGGACAGGGAGAAACACCATATATTTT. Translating it yields CASSPGTGRNTIYF.

V and J are TRBV9 and TRBJ1-1, with unresolved D. V lost 4 bases and J 2 bases, leaving 15 bases between the germline ends. Germline V CDR1 and CDR2: SGDLS, YYNGEE. This CDR3 is 15 amino acids long. In DNA form, the CDR3 reads TGTGCCAGCAGCTTAGGACCGATAGCTAACACTGAAGCTTTCTTT. Translation: CASSLGPIANTEAFF.

The chain couples TRBV15 to TRBJ2-7; 9 nucleotides match TRBD2. V lost 3 bases and J lost 4; bases outside the gene matches: 16. CDR3 size: 18 residues. Germline V gives CDR1 LNHNV, CDR2 YYDKDF (reference sequence). CDR3 sequence: CATSRAGPERLADYEQYF. The DNA of the CDR3 is TGTGCCACCAGCAGGGCCGGGCCTGAGAGACTAGCGGATTACGAGCAGTACTTC.

The sample holds one count of this clone. The chain links TRBV7-9 to TRBJ2-1; the match to TRBD2 covers 14 bases. Germline loops: CDR1 SEHNR, CDR2 FQNEAQ (reference sequence). The V segment lost 1 base and the J segment 6 bases; nucleotides outside the gene matches: 5. CDR3 length: 17 amino acids. Here the CDR3 reads CASSLGRGLAGVNEQFF. The CDR3 DNA follows: TGTGCCAGCAGCTTAGGGAGGGGACTAGCGGGAGTCAATGAGCAGTTCTTC.

The chain employs TRBV19 and TRBJ1-4; 8 bases align to TRBD1. CDR1 and CDR2 from the germline V gene are LNHDA and SQIVND (reference sequence). J was trimmed by 6 bases and V by 5 bases; bases with no gene match: 5. The CDR3 is 14 amino acids. DNA of the CDR3: TGTGCCAGTAGTGAAACAGGGGGGGATGAAAAACTGTTTTTT. Its protein product is CASSETGGDEKLFF.

The CDR3 DNA reads as TGTGCCGTCAGGGACAGGGCGAATGAGCAGTTCTTC. It translates to CAVRDRANEQFF. The chain couples TRBV2 to TRBJ2-1, with 9 bases lining up with TRBD1. CDR1 and CDR2 (germline): SNHLY, FYNNEI. CDR3 size: 12 residues. Trimming cost V 11 bases and J 7 bases; bases outside gene matches: 6.

As for this clone: The junction departs from germline at one end; a sequencing error may be responsible. V gene TRBV7-6 combines with J gene TRBJ2-3; D is undetermined. The CDR3 contains 11 residues. Germline V gives CDR1 SGHVS, CDR2 FNYEAQ. The CDR3: CASSLSLGMHF. CDR3 nucleotides: TGTGCCAGCAGCTTAAGCCTGGGCATGCATTTT. The variable domain in full, with the rest retrieved from reference TRBV7-6 and TRBJ2-3, is GAGVSQSPRYKVTKRGQDVALRCDPISGHVSLYWYRQALGQGPEFLTYFNYEAQQDKSGLPNDRFSAERPEGSISTLTIQRTEQRDSAMYRCASSLSLGMHFGPGTRLTVL.

The chain employs TRBV11-3 and TRBJ2-1; D uncertain. The CDR3 extends over 15 amino acids. V lost 0 bases, J lost 1 base, and 7 bases lay in between. From germline, CDR1 is SGHNT and CDR2 YENEEA. The CDR3 loop reads CASSLDLSSYNEQFF. The CDR3 nucleotides read TGTGCCAGCAGCTTAGATCTATCTTCCTACAATGAGCAGTTCTTC.

This chain uses TRBV7-3 with TRBJ2-1, with a weak D call TRBD2 (6 bases). The CDR3 runs to 17 residues. The germline V and J ends were trimmed by 5 bases and 0 bases, with 17 bases remaining between them. Germline CDR1 is SGHTA and CDR2 is FQGTGA. This CDR3 reads CASSPSFRGDSYNEQFF. In nucleotides, the CDR3 is TGTGCCAGCAGCCCAAGCTTTCGCGGGGACTCCTACAATGAGCAGTTCTTC.

The rearrangement joins TRBV7-9 to TRBJ1-2; TRBD1 might be the D (5 bases). CDR1 SEHNR and CDR2 FQNEAQ come from the germline V gene (reference sequence). Trimming removed 1 base at V and 7 bases at J, with 13 bases between. This CDR3 region has 14 residues. In nucleotides, the CDR3 is TGTGCCAGCAGCTTAGAGGGTCCGACAGCTGGCTACACCTTC. It yields the protein CASSLEGPTAGYTF.

This clone has just a few counts. The gene calls are TRBV11-2 and TRBJ2-7, with TRBD2 identical over 15 bases. V was pared by 0 bases and J by 0 bases, with 9 bases of the junction left unmatched. The CDR3 runs to 20 residues. CDR1 is SGHAT and CDR2 is FQNNGV in the germline V gene. CDR3 nucleotides: TGTGCCAGCAGCTTAGAGGGACTAGCGGGAGGACAAAGGAGCTCCTACGAGCAGTACTTC. Its translation: CASSLEGLAGGQRSSYEQYF.

The chain recombines TRBV19 with TRBJ2-2; D is perhaps TRBD2 (6 bases). Germline V gene data show CDR1 as LNHDA and CDR2 as SQIVND (reference sequence). V lost 7 bases and J lost 6, with 12 bases in between. There are 13 residues in the CDR3. CDR3 sequence reads: CASTDGGAGELFF. The CDR3 DNA reads TGTGCCAGTACCGATGGAGGGGCCGGGGAGCTGTTTTTT.

The CDR3 region is CATSSDRVGEKLFF. The DNA of the CDR3 is TGTGCCACCAGCTCGGACAGGGTGGGAGAAAAACTGTTTTTT. The V call is TRBV15, the J call TRBJ1-4; TRBD1 aligns across 8 bases. The CDR3 runs to 14 residues. Germline V CDR1 and CDR2: LNHNV, YYDKDF (reference sequence). The V gene end was trimmed by 5 bases and the J gene end by 8 bases; junction bases not matched to a gene: 7.

The chain carries TRBV7-2 and TRBJ2-7; 8 nucleotides align to TRBD2. Germline trimming cut 5 bases from V and 2 bases from J; bases unmatched to any gene: 8. The CDR3 has 15 amino acids. From germline, CDR1 is SGHTA and CDR2 FQGNSA. The CDR3 loop reads CASSVREGTTYEQYF. CDR3 nucleotide sequence: TGTGCCAGCAGCGTACGGGAGGGGACTACCTACGAGCAGTACTTC.

V gene TRBV5-1 combines with J gene TRBJ2-5; 11 bases map to TRBD2. Germline V gene data show CDR1 as SGHRS and CDR2 as YFSETQ. The length of the CDR3 is 15 residues. V dropped 0 bases and J dropped 8; count of bases not matched to a gene: 6. The CDR3 sequence is CASSLGSSGGLTQYF. The CDR3 coding sequence is TGCGCCAGCAGCTTGGGGTCTAGCGGGGGGCTAACCCAGTACTTC.

The V call is TRBV28, the J call TRBJ1-5; 12 bases match TRBD1. The length of the CDR3 is 15 residues. Germline V lookup: CDR1 MDHEN, CDR2 SYDVKM. The V segment lost 3 bases and the J segment 7 bases; nucleotides outside the gene matches: 4. In nucleotides, the CDR3 is TGTGCCAGCAGTTTCGGGGACAGGGGGCTACAGCCCCAGCATTTT. Encoded protein: CASSFGDRGLQPQHF.

CDR3 sequence (DNA): TGTGCCAGCAGCTCAACGGGGGAGGCGAGCAATCAGCCCCAGCATTTT. Protein sequence: CASSSTGEASNQPQHF. The chain couples TRBV5-8 to TRBJ1-5; the D gene is possibly TRBD1 (5 bases). This CDR3 is 16 amino acids long. Germline V gene lookup returns CDR1 SGHTS and CDR2 YDEGEE. V was cut by 3 bases and J by 1 base, with 14 bases left in between.

The gene calls are TRBV12-5 and TRBJ1-3, with D perhaps matching TRBD1 (5 bases). V was shortened by 3 bases and J by 4 bases, with 10 bases between the two germline ends. The CDR3 covers 14 residues. Per the germline V gene, CDR1 is LGHNT and CDR2 is FRNRAP. The CDR3 spells CASGFWGGGNTIYF. In DNA, the CDR3 is TGTGCTAGTGGTTTTTGGGGGGGAGGAAACACCATATATTTT.

This clone was detected only a few times. The rearrangement uses TRBV4-3 and TRBJ2-1; 11 bases are shared with TRBD2. Germline V gene lookup returns CDR1 LGHNA and CDR2 YSLEER. V lost 1 base and J lost 7; bases outside the gene matches: 9. The CDR3 is 17 residues long. DNA of the CDR3: TGCGCCAGCAGCCAAGGAACTAGCGGGAGTATATTTAATGAGCAGTTCTTC. Its translation is CASSQGTSGSIFNEQFF.

This clone came up a few times. The chain recombines TRBV5-1 with TRBJ2-2; 12 nucleotides line up with TRBD2. This CDR3 has 19 amino acids. Per the germline V gene, CDR1 is SGHRS and CDR2 is YFSETQ. Trimming cost V 0 bases and J 5 bases; bases outside gene matches: 11. The CDR3 DNA sequence: TGCGCCAGCAGCTTGGCTCTAACTAGCGGGAGGAGGGATACCGGGGAGCTGTTTTTT. This codes for CASSLALTSGRRDTGELFF.

This clone was seen a few times. The rearrangement uses TRBV5-6 and TRBJ1-5, with unresolved D. Trimming shortened V by 1 base and J by 0 bases, and 8 bases separated the two germline ends. The CDR3 extends over 15 amino acids. In germline, CDR1 is SGHDT, CDR2 YYEEEE. In nucleotides, the CDR3 is TGTGCCAGCAGCTTGCGGGGTTATAGCAATCAGCCCCAGCATTTT. Encoded protein: CASSLRGYSNQPQHF.

V usage is TRBV5-8 and J usage is TRBJ2-7; maybe TRBD2 (6 bases). Germline CDR1 SGHTS, CDR2 YDEGEE. This CDR3 is built from 13 residues. V dropped 4 bases and J dropped 0 bases, with 8 bases sitting between them. The CDR3 DNA is TGTGCCAGCAGCGGGGGGAACTCCTACGAGCAGTACTTC. It translates to CASSGGNSYEQYF.

In DNA form, the CDR3 reads TGTGCCAGCAGTTTCTCATCAGGGTACCTACGAGAGCAGTACTTC. Its translation: CASSFSSGYLREQYF. V is TRBV28 and J is TRBJ2-7; possibly TRBD1 for D (5 bases). CDR1 MDHEN and CDR2 SYDVKM come from the germline V gene. V gave up 3 bases and J gave up 7 bases, with 19 bases separating them. The CDR3 consists of 15 residues.

V is TRBV29-1 and J is TRBJ2-5, with 7 nucleotides matching TRBD2. The J call may be in error: the DNA end matches TRBJ2-7 better. Germline CDR1 is SQVTM and CDR2 is ANQGSEA. This CDR3 is 16 amino acids long. The CDR3 sequence: CSVETNPGGAGYEQYF. Written as DNA, the CDR3 is TGCAGCGTTGAAACTAACCCAGGAGGAGCGGGGTACGAGCAGTACTTC.